The 23 T cell receptor beta chains in this list originate from one sample, sequenced in a study of T cell responses to AZD1222 COVID-19 vaccine. Clones were read by immunoSEQ multiplex PCR, and TCRdb kept only the in-frame ones, dropping some. The sample lists around 110,000 clones; less than 95% were seen once. The sequencing used peripheral blood, collected 28 days after the second AZD1222 dose. These receptors originate from an adult who received the AZD1222 COVID-19 vaccine.

This clone was seen once. The chain employs TRBV7-3 and TRBJ1-1, with 7 bases aligning to TRBD1. Germline V gene lookup returns CDR1 SGHTA and CDR2 FQGTGA. CDR3 length: 13 amino acids. J lost 1 base, V lost 9 bases, and 5 bases had no gene match. The CDR3 sequence is CASSTGANTEAFF. The CDR3, as DNA: TGTGCCAGTTCTACAGGGGCGAACACTGAAGCTTTCTTT.

The CDR3 DNA reads TGTGCCAGCAACATGGGACTAGTGGGCACAGATACGCAGTATTTT. It translates to CASNMGLVGTDTQYF. V usage is TRBV7-9 and J usage is TRBJ2-3, with 8 bases fitting TRBD2. The CDR3 has 15 amino acids. Germline trimming cut 7 bases from V and 1 base from J; bases unmatched to any gene: 7. The germline gives CDR1 SEHNR, CDR2 FQNEAQ (reference sequence).

This sequence joins TRBV4-1 and TRBJ2-3, with D perhaps TRBD2 (7 bases). Trimming pared 3 bases from V and 3 bases from J, leaving 19 bases between. There are 17 residues in the CDR3. Germline-derived CDR1 and CDR2 are MGHRA and YSYEKL. The CDR3, as DNA: TGCGCCAGCAGCCACCCCGTCGGGGGGCCTACTACAGATACGCAGTATTTT. This codes for CASSHPVGGPTTDTQYF.

The chain has TRBV20-1 and TRBJ2-1; D is possibly TRBD2 (5 bases). CDR3 length equals 17 residues. Per germline, CDR1 DFQATT and CDR2 SNEGSKA (reference sequence). The V and J ends lost 4 bases and 3 bases respectively, with 22 bases between them. DNA for the CDR3: TGCAGTGCTATTGACCCCGGGGTTGCGGCGAACTACAATGAGCAGTTCTTC. Translating gives CSAIDPGVAANYNEQFF.

By sample share, this clone is medium-sized. The chain is built from TRBV5-1 and TRBJ2-7; TRBD1 might be the D (6 bases). The CDR3 has 15 residues. The ends were cut back, 0 bases at V and 2 bases at J, with 12 bases in the middle. Per germline, CDR1 SGHRS and CDR2 YFSETQ. In DNA form, the CDR3 reads TGCGCCAGCAGCTTGGCAGGGGATAACCCCTACGAGCAGTACTTC. This codes for CASSLAGDNPYEQYF.

The chain joins TRBV7-2 to TRBJ1-2; D may be TRBD1 (5 bases). V gave up 4 bases and J gave up 4 bases, with 22 bases separating them. CDR3 length: 17 residues. Germline values: CDR1 SGHTA, CDR2 FQGNSA. DNA for the CDR3: TGTGCCAGCAGCTCACGCGGATTTGGTAGGGACTCCTATGGCTACACCTTC. Translation gives CASSSRGFGRDSYGYTF.

V gene TRBV5-4 combines with J gene TRBJ1-3, with 7 bases identical to TRBD1. The germline V gene has CDR1 SGHNT and CDR2 YYREEE (reference sequence). The CDR3 is 15 amino acids. Trimming cost V 4 bases and J 0 bases; bases outside gene matches: 4. CDR3 region: CASSRQGVSGNTIYF. Here the CDR3 DNA reads TGTGCCAGCAGCCGACAGGGTGTCTCTGGAAACACCATATATTTT.

The V and J genes are TRBV5-6 and TRBJ2-5; maybe TRBD2 (8 bases). The CDR3 length is 15 residues. V was shortened by 4 bases and J by 0 bases, with 13 bases between the two germline ends. CDR1 is SGHDT and CDR2 is YYEEEE in the germline V gene. The CDR3 spells CASSPGGTDQETQYF. For the CDR3, the DNA is TGTGCCAGCAGCCCGGGGGGGACAGACCAAGAGACCCAGTACTTC.

The rearrangement links TRBV5-1 to TRBJ1-4, with D perhaps TRBD1 (5 bases). The V end lost 2 bases, the J end lost 0 bases, and 11 bases lay between the germline ends. Germline V gene sequence: CDR1 SGHRS, CDR2 YFSETQ. The CDR3 sequence is 16 residues long. CDR3 protein: CASSLGGGATNEKLFF. CDR3 sequence (DNA): TGCGCCAGCAGCTTAGGCGGAGGGGCAACTAATGAAAAACTGTTTTTT.

This clone is a singleton in its sample. The V call is TRBV19, the J call TRBJ2-2; the match to TRBD1 covers 7 bases. Germline CDR1 LNHDA, CDR2 SQIVND (reference sequence). J gave up 4 bases and V 9 bases, and 11 bases lay outside the gene matches. This CDR3 is built from 15 residues. CDR3 nucleotide sequence: TGTGCCAGGGGGACAGAAGGTTTCGGCACCGGGGAGCTGTTTTTT. This gives the protein CARGTEGFGTGELFF.

The V call is TRBV19, the J call TRBJ1-5; a weak D match, TRBD1 (6 bases). The CDR3 covers 14 residues. Trimming pared 6 bases from V and 4 bases from J, leaving 13 bases between. Germline V CDR1 and CDR2: LNHDA, SQIVND (reference sequence). This CDR3 reads CASSAGAENQPQHF. The CDR3 DNA reads as TGTGCCAGTAGCGCAGGGGCAGAAAATCAGCCCCAGCATTTT.

The chain uses TRBV7-8 and TRBJ2-1; 10 bases are a match to TRBD2. The CDR3 length is 17 residues. Losses at the gene ends were 0 bases for V and 8 bases for J; bases not matched to a gene: 10. Germline assignment: CDR1 SGHVS and CDR2 FQNEAQ. CDR3 loop: CASSLAKRGGQEHEQFF. The CDR3 bases are TGTGCCAGCAGCTTAGCCAAGCGGGGGGGCCAGGAGCATGAGCAGTTCTTC. Drawing the rest from reference TRBV7-8 and TRBJ2-1, the complete variable domain is GAGVSQSPRYKVAKRGQDVALRCDPISGHVSLFWYQQALGQGPEFLTYFQNEAQLDKSGLPSDRFFAERPEGSVSTLKIQRTQQEDSAVYLCASSLAKRGGQEHEQFFGPGTRLTVL.

The chain couples TRBV9 to TRBJ2-3, with a tentative D call TRBD2 (5 bases). Per germline, CDR1 SGDLS and CDR2 YYNGEE. The CDR3 has 14 residues. Trimming pared 7 bases from V and 0 bases from J, leaving 12 bases between. DNA of the CDR3: TGTGCCAGCGGCCCCCCGGGGAGCACAGATACGCAGTATTTT. This gives the protein CASGPPGSTDTQYF.

The count of this clone is one. The V call is TRBV7-2, the J call TRBJ1-1, with D unresolved. The CDR3 sequence is 15 residues long. Trimming cost V 7 bases and J 4 bases, with 19 bases left between them. Germline V gives CDR1 SGHTA, CDR2 FQGNSA. In nucleotides, the CDR3 is TGTGCCAGCACCTTTAGTGGTGGGGTGGGCACTGAAGCTTTCTTT. It translates to CASTFSGGVGTEAFF.

This clone was counted once. This rearrangement joins TRBV27 to TRBJ1-6, with D unclear. V lost 3 bases, J lost 5 bases, and 11 bases lay in between. CDR1 and CDR2 from the germline V gene are MNHEY and SMNVEV (reference sequence). The CDR3 covers 15 residues. CDR3 sequence reads: CASSLGRDDNSPLHF. The CDR3 nucleotides are TGTGCCAGCAGTTTGGGTCGTGACGATAATTCACCCCTCCACTTT.

About this clone itself: This CDR3 is also generated by other DNA sequences in the sample. This chain joins TRBV5-1 and TRBJ1-5; a weak D match, TRBD1 (6 bases). In germline, CDR1 is SGHRS, CDR2 YFSETQ. CDR3 length: 15 residues. V lost 2 bases, J lost 2 bases, and 11 bases lay in between. CDR3 loop: CASSFRGERNQPQHF. As DNA, the CDR3 is TGCGCCAGCAGCTTCAGGGGAGAGCGCAATCAGCCCCAGCATTTT.

The chain employs TRBV6-2 or TRBV6-3 and TRBJ2-7; 7 nucleotides align to TRBD1. The junction had 9 bases not matched to a gene; V was cut back by 5 bases and J by 2 bases. Looked up from germline, CDR1 is MNHEY and CDR2 is SVGEGT. The CDR3 has 15 amino acids. CDR3 DNA sequence: TGTGCCAGCAGTCCCCGGGACAGAGACACCTACGAGCAGTACTTC. Protein: CASSPRDRDTYEQYF.

Concerning this clone itself: In the same sample, other DNA sequences code for this CDR3. This rearrangement joins TRBV28 to TRBJ1-4; D unclear. CDR1 and CDR2 from the germline V gene are MDHEN and SYDVKM. The ends were cut back, 8 bases at V and 0 bases at J, with 10 bases in the middle. The CDR3 loop spans 14 amino acids. CDR3 coding DNA: TGTGCCAGCTCCGACTCCGCAACTAATGAAAAACTGTTTTTT. The encoded protein is CASSDSATNEKLFF.

This sequence joins TRBV29-1 and TRBJ1-2, with 10 positions matching TRBD1. V shed 3 bases, J shed 0 bases, and the junction held 4 bases outside the gene matches. The CDR3 is 15 residues long. CDR1 and CDR2 (germline): SQVTM, ANQGSEA. The CDR3, as DNA: TGCAGCGTTGATCGACAGGGGGCGGCTAACTATGGCTACACCTTC. This translates into CSVDRQGAANYGYTF.

The V gene is TRBV4-1, the J gene TRBJ2-1; unclear D gene. CDR3 size: 15 residues. The V gene lost 1 base and the J gene lost 4 bases, with 11 bases spanning the gap. Germline V lookup: CDR1 MGHRA, CDR2 YSYEKL. CDR3 coding DNA: TGCGCCAGCAGCCAAGGCCTATCCGCATACAATGAGCAGTTCTTC. Translating it yields CASSQGLSAYNEQFF.

V is TRBV6-5 and J is TRBJ2-1; weak D call: TRBD1 (6 bases). Trimming took 6 bases from V and 5 from J, leaving 14 bases between them. The CDR3 loop spans 14 amino acids. The germline V gene encodes CDR1 MNHEY and CDR2 SVGAGI. CDR3 nucleotides: TGTGCCAGCAGCGCCGGACAGCGACACAATGAGCAGTTCTTC. This gives the protein CASSAGQRHNEQFF.

The chain is built from TRBV6-5 and TRBJ1-2; TRBD1 might be the D (6 bases). Germline V gives CDR1 MNHEY, CDR2 SVGAGI. The CDR3 covers 12 residues. Deletions cut 9 bases from V and 6 bases from J, with 14 bases between. CDR3 sequence: CASTFQGNGYTF. In DNA, the CDR3 is TGTGCCAGTACCTTTCAGGGGAATGGCTACACCTTC.

This sequence joins TRBV9 and TRBJ1-2, with D unresolved. Trimming stripped 0 bases from V and 9 bases from J, with 15 bases between. CDR1 is SGDLS, CDR2 YYNGEE, per germline. This CDR3 is 14 amino acids long. As DNA, the CDR3 is TGTGCCAGCAGCGTAGAAGTGGACGTCGGGAGCTACACCTTC. This codes for CASSVEVDVGSYTF.